Listed below are T cell receptor beta chains from one sample, sequenced in a study of technical replicates of blood from a few donors. Sequencing was performed with immunoSEQ multiplex PCR; in TCRdb, only in-frame clones are kept and a portion is missing. The top ten clones hold 5% to 5.5% of a sample with about 63,000 clones, around 86% of them seen once. The sequenced sample consisted of PBMCs. These receptors were obtained from a human donor in good health. Some clones in this sample may be carry-over from other donors' samples. CDR3s include the opening cysteine and the closing phenylalanine or tryptophan. Fields, in order: J gene, D gene, V gene, clone size, CDR3 DNA, CDR3 protein. The D gene is left open where the match is weak. Size is omitted from some rows. Given values are once, few, many or a class for expanded clones.

TRBJ1-5 | - | TRBV6-4 | few | TGTGCCAGCAGTGACCCCCCCGACAGGCTTAGCAATCAGCCCCAGCATTTT | CASSDPPDRLSNQPQHF
TRBJ2-2 | - | TRBV6-1 | - | TGTGCCAGCAGTGAAGAGAGTTGGACCGGGGAGCTGTTTTTT | CASSEESWTGELFF
TRBJ2-5 | TRBD1 | TRBV4-3 | once | TGCGCCAGCAGCCCCTCCCCCCTTTGGACAGGCCAAGAGACCCAGTACTTC | CASSPSPLWTGQETQYF
TRBJ2-1 | TRBD2 | TRBV7-2 | - | TGTGCCAGCAGCTTAAGCCCCGGGACTAGCGGGAGAAATGAGCAGTTCTTC | CASSLSPGTSGRNEQFF
TRBJ2-3 | TRBD2 | TRBV7-3 | - | TGTGCCAGCAGCTTCAGCGGGAGGGCCGATACGCAGTATTTT | CASSFSGRADTQYF
TRBJ2-3 | TRBD1 | TRBV14 | - | TGTGCCAGCAACCACGGGGACAGTACGCAGTATTTT | CASNHGDSTQYF
TRBJ2-7 | - | TRBV7-2 | - | TGTGCCAGCAGCGCCGTGCGGGGCTACGAGCAGTACTTC | CASSAVRGYEQYF
TRBJ2-7 | - | TRBV6-5 | - | TGTGCCAGCAGCGGAGGGGCAGTCACGTACTTC | CASSGGAVTYF
TRBJ1-6 | - | TRBV7-2 | - | TGTGCCAGCATCTTGGGGGCAGGGAATAATTCACCCCTCCACTTT | CASILGAGNNSPLHF
TRBJ2-3 | - | TRBV27 | - | TGTGCCAGCAGTTTATGGGTGGCGGGTCAGAATAGCTGGGGCACAGATACGCAGTATTTT | CASSLWVAGQNSWGTDTQYF
TRBJ1-6 | - | TRBV7-9 | medium-sized | TGTGCCAGCAAGCAGGGTTCCTCCTATAATTCACCCCTCCACTTT | CASKQGSSYNSPLHF
TRBJ2-2 | - | TRBV9 | once | TGTGCCAGCAGCCTCGGGAGCCTGAACACCGGGGAGCTGTTTTTT | CASSLGSLNTGELFF
TRBJ1-1 | - | TRBV25-1 | - | TGTGCCAGCAGGAAAGGACAGAGCACTGAAGCTTTCTTT | CASRKGQSTEAFF
TRBJ2-7 | - | TRBV5-1 | - | TGCGCCAGCAGCCTGGACCGGCTAGCTAGCGAGCAGTACTTC | CASSLDRLASEQYF
TRBJ2-1 | - | TRBV2 | - | TGTGCCAGCACCTATTCGGACTATGAAAACAATGAGCAGTTCTTC | CASTYSDYENNEQFF
TRBJ1-2 | - | TRBV4-3 | - | TGCGCCAGCAGCCAAGATTCCAGGGCGAGCTACACCTTC | CASSQDSRASYTF
TRBJ2-7 | TRBD1 | TRBV25-1 | - | TGTGCCAGCAGTGGGACAGGGTCCCCCTCCTACGAGCAGTACTTC | CASSGTGSPSYEQYF
TRBJ2-4 | TRBD2 | TRBV7-9 | - | TGTGCCAGCAGCACTAACATGGAATATGAGGCGGGGGGGAACATTCAGTACTTC | CASSTNMEYEAGGNIQYF
TRBJ1-1 | - | TRBV5-1 | - | TGCGCCAGCAGCTTGGCCTGGGGGGGGGACACTGAAGCTTTCTTT | CASSLAWGGDTEAFF
TRBJ1-1 | - | TRBV10-2 | - | TGCGCCAGCAGTGAGCGGACAGCTAACACTGAAGCTTTCTTT | CASSERTANTEAFF
TRBJ2-3 | - | TRBV7-2 | few | TGTGCCAGCAGCTTATACGTAGCGGCTAGCACAGATACGCAGTATTTT | CASSLYVAASTDTQYF
TRBJ2-1 | - | TRBV27 | - | TGTGCCAGCAGACGGGACTCCTACAATGAGCAGTTCTTC | CASRRDSYNEQFF
TRBJ2-2 | TRBD1 | TRBV7-2 | - | TGTGCCAGCAGCCGGACAGGGGGCATCGGGGAGCTGTTTTTT | CASSRTGGIGELFF
TRBJ1-4 | - | TRBV19 | - | TGTGCCAGTAGTCGGGGTTGGGTCAATGAAAAACTGTTTTTT | CASSRGWVNEKLFF
TRBJ2-7 | TRBD2 | TRBV27 | - | TGTGCCAGCAGTTTATACCCGGGGGGCTACGAGCAGTACTTC | CASSLYPGGYEQYF
TRBJ2-5 | TRBD1 | TRBV7-9 | - | TGTGCCAGCAGCTTAAAAACCCGGACAGGCCCCCAAGAGACCCAGTACTTC | CASSLKTRTGPQETQYF
TRBJ2-5 | - | TRBV25-1 | - | TGTGCCAGCAGTGAGGGGCAGACCCAAGAGACCCAGTACTTC | CASSEGQTQETQYF
TRBJ2-7 | - | TRBV11-2 | - | TGTGCCAGCAGCTTAGTTCGGGGTGCCTACGAGCAGTACTTC | CASSLVRGAYEQYF
TRBJ1-1 | - | TRBV7-2 | - | TGTGCCAGCAGCGCGACACCCACTGAAGCTTTCTTT | CASSATPTEAFF
TRBJ2-1 | - | TRBV18 | - | TGTGCCAGCTCACCCCCCGCCCGGCGGGGTATGTACAATGAGCAGTTCTTC | CASSPPARRGMYNEQFF
TRBJ1-2 | TRBD1 | TRBV28 | - | TGTGCCAGCATCCAGACAGGGGCGTCTAACTATGGCTACACCTTC | CASIQTGASNYGYTF
TRBJ2-1 | TRBD2 | TRBV7-7 | - | TGTGCCAGCAGCCGCGGGCTAGCGGGAAACAATGAGCAGTTCTTC | CASSRGLAGNNEQFF
TRBJ2-7 | - | TRBV11-1 | few | TGTGCCAGCAGCCGGGGCGGGGCGGGCTACGAGCAGTACTTC | CASSRGGAGYEQYF
TRBJ1-6 | TRBD1 | TRBV7-8 | - | TGTGCCAGCAGCTCGGCGGGGACAGGGTCGGGGGATAATTCACCCCTCCACTTT | CASSSAGTGSGDNSPLHF
TRBJ1-2 | TRBD1 | TRBV6-1 | - | TGTGCCAGCAGGGGGACAGGGGGCTTGGGATTCTACACCTTC | CASRGTGGLGFYTF
TRBJ2-7 | - | TRBV2 | - | TGTGCCAGCAGGGCGGGACCGGCCTACGAGCAGTACTTC | CASRAGPAYEQYF
TRBJ1-2 | - | TRBV30 | once | TGTGTTAGCTCGGGCGGGAACTATGGCTACACCTTC | CVSSGGNYGYTF